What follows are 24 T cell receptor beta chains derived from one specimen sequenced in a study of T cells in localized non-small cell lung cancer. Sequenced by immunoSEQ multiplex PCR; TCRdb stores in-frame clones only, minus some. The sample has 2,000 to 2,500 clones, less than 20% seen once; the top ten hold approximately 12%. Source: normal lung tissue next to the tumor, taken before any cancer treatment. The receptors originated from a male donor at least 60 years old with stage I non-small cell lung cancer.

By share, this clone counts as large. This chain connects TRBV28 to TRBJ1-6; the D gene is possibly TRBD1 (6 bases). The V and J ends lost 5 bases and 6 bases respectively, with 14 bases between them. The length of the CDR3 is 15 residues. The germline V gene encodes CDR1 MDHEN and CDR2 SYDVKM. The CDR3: CASSTRDTTNSPLHF. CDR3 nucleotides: TGTGCCAGCAGTACCCGGGACACTACTAATTCACCCCTCCACTTT.

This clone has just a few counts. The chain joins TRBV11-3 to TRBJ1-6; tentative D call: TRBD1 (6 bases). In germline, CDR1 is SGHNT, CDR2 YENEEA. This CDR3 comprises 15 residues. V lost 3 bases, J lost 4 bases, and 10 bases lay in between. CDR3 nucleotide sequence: TGTGCCAGCAGCTTTCAGGACAGATATAATTCACCCCTCCACTTT. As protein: CASSFQDRYNSPLHF.

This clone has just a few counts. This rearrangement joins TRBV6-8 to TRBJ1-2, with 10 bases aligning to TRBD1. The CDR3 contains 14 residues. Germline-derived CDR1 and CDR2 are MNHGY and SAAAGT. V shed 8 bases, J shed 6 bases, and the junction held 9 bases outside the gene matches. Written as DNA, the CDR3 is TGTGCCAGCCGTCCCTCCGGGACAGGGGATGGCTACACCTTC. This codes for CASRPSGTGDGYTF.

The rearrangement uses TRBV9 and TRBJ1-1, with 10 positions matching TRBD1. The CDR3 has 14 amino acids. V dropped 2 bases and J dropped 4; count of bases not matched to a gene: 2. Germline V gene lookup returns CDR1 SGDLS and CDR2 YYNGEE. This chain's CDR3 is CASSVGTGATEAFF. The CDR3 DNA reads TGTGCCAGCAGCGTCGGGACAGGGGCCACTGAAGCTTTCTTT.

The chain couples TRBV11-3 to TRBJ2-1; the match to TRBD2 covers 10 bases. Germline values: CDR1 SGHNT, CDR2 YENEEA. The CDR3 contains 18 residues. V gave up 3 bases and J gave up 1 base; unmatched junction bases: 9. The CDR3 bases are TGTGCCAGCAGCTTGTTCCTAGCGGGAGTCCCTTCCTACAATGAGCAGTTCTTC. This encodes CASSLFLAGVPSYNEQFF.

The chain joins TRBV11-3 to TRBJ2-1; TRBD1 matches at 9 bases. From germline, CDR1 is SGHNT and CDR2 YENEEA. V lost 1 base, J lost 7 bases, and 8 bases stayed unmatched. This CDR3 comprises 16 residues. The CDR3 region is CASSLGIGTGLNEQFF. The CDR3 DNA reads TGTGCCAGCAGCTTAGGGATCGGGACAGGGTTGAATGAGCAGTTCTTC.

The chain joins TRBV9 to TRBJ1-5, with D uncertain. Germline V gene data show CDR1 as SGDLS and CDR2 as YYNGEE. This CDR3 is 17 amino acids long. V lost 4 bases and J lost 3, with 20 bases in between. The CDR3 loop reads CASSHRPFSEANQPQHF. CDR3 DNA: TGTGCCAGCAGCCACCGGCCCTTTAGCGAAGCCAATCAGCCCCAGCATTTT.

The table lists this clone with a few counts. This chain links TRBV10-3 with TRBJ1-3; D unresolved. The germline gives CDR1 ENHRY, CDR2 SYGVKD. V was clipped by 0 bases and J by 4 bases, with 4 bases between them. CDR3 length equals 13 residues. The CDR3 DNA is TGTGCCATCAGTGAGTCGGACGGAAACACCATATATTTT. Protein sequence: CAISESDGNTIYF.

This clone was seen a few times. CDR3 sequence: CASSPNWGADTQYF. The CDR3, as DNA: TGTGCCAGCAGCCCTAACTGGGGGGCAGATACGCAGTATTTT. J is TRBJ2-3 and V is TRBV11-3; D perhaps matches TRBD2 (6 bases). This CDR3 has 14 amino acids. Per germline, CDR1 SGHNT and CDR2 YENEEA. V was cut by 5 bases and J by 4 bases, with 13 bases left in between.

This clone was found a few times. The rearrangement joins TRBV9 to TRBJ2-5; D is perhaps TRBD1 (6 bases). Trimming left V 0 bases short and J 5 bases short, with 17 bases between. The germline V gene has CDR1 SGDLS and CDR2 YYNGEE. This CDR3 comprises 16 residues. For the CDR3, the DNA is TGTGCCAGCAGCGTAGATGTGGGGGCGATGTGGGAGACCCAGTACTTC. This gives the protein CASSVDVGAMWETQYF.

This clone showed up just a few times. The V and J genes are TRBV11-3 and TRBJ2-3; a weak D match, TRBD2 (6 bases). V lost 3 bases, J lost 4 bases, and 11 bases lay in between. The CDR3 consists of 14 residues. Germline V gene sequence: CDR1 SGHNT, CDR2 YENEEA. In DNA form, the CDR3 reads TGTGCCAGCAGCTTGGGGGGTTCTGCAGATACGCAGTATTTT. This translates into CASSLGGSADTQYF.

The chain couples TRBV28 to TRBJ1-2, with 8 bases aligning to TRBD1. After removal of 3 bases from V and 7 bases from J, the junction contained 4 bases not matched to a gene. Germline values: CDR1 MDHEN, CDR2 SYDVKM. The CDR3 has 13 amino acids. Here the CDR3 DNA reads TGTGCCAGCAGTTTGCAGGGGGCTAGTGGCTACACCTTC. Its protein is CASSLQGASGYTF.

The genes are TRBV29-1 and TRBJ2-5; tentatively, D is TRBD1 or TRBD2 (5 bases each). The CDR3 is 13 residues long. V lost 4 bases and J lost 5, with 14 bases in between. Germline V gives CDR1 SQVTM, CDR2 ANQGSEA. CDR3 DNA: TGCAGCGTTGTGGTAATGGGGGTGGAGACCCAGTACTTC. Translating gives CSVVVMGVETQYF. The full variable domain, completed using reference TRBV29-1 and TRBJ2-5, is SAVISQKPSRDICQRGTSLTIQCQVDSQVTMMFWYRQQPGQSLTLIATANQGSEATYESGFVIDKFPISRPNLTFSTLTVSNMSPEDSSIYLCSVVVMGVETQYFGPGTRLLVL.

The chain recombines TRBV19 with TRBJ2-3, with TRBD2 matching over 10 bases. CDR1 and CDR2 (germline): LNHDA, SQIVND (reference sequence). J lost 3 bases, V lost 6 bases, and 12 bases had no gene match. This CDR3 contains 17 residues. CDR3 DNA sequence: TGTGCCAGTAGCTCCCGCCCCCAGCGGGAGGGGACAGATACGCAGTATTTT. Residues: CASSSRPQREGTDTQYF.

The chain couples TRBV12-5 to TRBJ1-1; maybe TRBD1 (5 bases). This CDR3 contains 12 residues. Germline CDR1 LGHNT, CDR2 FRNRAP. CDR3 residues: CASNRGDTEAFF. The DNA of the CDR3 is TGTGCCAGCAATCGGGGGGACACTGAAGCTTTCTTT.

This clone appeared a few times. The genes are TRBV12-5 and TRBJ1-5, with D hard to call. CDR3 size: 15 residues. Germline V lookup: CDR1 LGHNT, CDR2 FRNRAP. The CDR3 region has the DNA TGTGCCAGCACCCCTGACCGGGTGAGCAATCAGCCCCAGCATTTT. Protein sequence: CASTPDRVSNQPQHF.

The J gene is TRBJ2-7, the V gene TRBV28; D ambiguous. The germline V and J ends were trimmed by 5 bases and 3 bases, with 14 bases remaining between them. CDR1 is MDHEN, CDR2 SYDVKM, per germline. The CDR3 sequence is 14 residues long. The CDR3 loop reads CASSPLEEVYEQYF. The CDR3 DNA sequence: TGTGCCAGCAGTCCCCTAGAGGAAGTCTACGAGCAGTACTTC.

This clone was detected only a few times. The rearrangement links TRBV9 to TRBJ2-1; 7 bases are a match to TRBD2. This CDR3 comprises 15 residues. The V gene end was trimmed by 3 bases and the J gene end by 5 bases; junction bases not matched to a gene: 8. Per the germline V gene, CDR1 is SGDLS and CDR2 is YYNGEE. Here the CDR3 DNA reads TGTGCCAGCAGCGCCTTGGGGGGGACCCACAATGAGCAGTTCTTC. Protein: CASSALGGTHNEQFF.

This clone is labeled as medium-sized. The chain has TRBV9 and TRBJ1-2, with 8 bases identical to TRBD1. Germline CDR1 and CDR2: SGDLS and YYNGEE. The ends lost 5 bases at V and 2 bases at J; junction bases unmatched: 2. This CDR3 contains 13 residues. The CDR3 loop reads CASSGQGNYGYTF. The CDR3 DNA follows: TGTGCCAGCAGTGGACAGGGCAACTATGGCTACACCTTC.

For the CDR3, the DNA is TGTGCCAGTAGTGGGGTTTGGGGGCAGGAGGATACGCAGTATTTT. Encoded protein: CASSGVWGQEDTQYF. The chain employs TRBV19 and TRBJ2-3; perhaps TRBD1 as D (6 bases). Per the germline V gene, CDR1 is LNHDA and CDR2 is SQIVND (reference sequence). CDR3 size: 15 residues. V lost 5 bases and J lost 6, with 18 bases in between. The full variable domain, rest sourced from reference TRBV19 and TRBJ2-3, is DGGITQSPKYLFRKEGQNVTLSCEQNLNHDAMYWYRQDPGQGLRLIYYSQIVNDFQKGDIAEGYSVSREKKESFPLTVTSAQKNPTAFYLCASSGVWGQEDTQYFGPGTRLTVL.

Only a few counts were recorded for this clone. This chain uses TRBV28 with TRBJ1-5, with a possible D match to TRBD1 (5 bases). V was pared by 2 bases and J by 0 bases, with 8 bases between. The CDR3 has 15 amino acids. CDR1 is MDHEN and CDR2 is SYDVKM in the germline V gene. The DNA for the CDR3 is TGTGCCAGCAGTTTAGGGGGAAATAGCAATCAGCCCCAGCATTTT. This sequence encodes CASSLGGNSNQPQHF.

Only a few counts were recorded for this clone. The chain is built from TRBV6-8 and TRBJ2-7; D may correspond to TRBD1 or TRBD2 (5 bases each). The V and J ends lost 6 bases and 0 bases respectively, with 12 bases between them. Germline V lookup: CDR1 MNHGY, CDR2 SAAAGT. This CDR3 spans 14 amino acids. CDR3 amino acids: CASSLAGSSYEQYF. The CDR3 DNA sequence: TGTGCCAGCAGCCTTGCAGGGAGCTCCTACGAGCAGTACTTC.

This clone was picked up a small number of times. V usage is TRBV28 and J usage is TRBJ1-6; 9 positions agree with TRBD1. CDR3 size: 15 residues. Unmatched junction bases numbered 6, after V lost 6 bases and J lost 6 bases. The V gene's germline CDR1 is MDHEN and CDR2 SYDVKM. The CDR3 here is CASSTGQGINSPLHF. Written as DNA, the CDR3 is TGTGCCAGCAGCACGGGACAGGGAATTAATTCACCCCTCCACTTT.

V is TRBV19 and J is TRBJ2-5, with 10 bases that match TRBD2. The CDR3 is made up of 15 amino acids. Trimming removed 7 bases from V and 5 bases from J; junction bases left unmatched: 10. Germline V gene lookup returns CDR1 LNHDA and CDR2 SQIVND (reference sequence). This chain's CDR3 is CASTSSGGLGETQYF. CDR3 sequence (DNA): TGTGCCAGTACCTCTAGCGGGGGCCTTGGGGAGACCCAGTACTTC.